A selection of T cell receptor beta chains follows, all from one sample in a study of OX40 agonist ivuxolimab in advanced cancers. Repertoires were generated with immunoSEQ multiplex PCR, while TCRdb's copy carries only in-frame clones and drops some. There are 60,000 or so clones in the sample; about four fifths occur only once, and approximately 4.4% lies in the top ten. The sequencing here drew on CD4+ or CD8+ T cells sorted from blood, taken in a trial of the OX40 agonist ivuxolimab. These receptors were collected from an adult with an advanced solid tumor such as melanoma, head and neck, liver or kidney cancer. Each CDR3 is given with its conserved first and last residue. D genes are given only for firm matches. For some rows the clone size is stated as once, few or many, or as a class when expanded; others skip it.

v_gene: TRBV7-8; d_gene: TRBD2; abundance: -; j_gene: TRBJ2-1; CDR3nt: TGTGCCAGCAGCGGGGGACTAGCCGTCACAAATGAGCAGTTCTTC; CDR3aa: CASSGGLAVTNEQFF
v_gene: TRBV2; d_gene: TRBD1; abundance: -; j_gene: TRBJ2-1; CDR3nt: TGTGCCAGCAGTGCCCCGGACAGGTTAGGTTACAATGAGCAGTTCTTC; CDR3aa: CASSAPDRLGYNEQFF
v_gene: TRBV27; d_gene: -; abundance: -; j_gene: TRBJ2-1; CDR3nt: TGTGCGAGCCGGGCTAGCGCATACAATGAGCAGTTCTTC; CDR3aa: CASRASAYNEQFF
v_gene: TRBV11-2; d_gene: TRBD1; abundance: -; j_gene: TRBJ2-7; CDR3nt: TGTGCCAGCAATCAGGGGGTGAAATCCTACGAGCAGTACTTC; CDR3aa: CASNQGVKSYEQYF
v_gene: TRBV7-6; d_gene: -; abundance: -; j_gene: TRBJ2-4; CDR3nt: TGTGCCAGCAGCGACCCTCCGGAAAACATTCAGTACTTC; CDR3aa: CASSDPPENIQYF
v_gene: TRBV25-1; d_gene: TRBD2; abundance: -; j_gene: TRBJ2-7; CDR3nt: TGTGCCAGCAGTGAACGGCGGGGGGCCAGCTCCTACGAGCAGTACTTC; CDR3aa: CASSERRGASSYEQYF
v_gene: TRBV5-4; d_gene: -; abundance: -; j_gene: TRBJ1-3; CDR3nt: TGTGCCAGCAGCCAGCCCGGGATCTTCTCTGGAAACACCATATATTTT; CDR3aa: CASSQPGIFSGNTIYF
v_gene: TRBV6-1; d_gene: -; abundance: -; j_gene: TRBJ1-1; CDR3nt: TGTGCCAGCAGTGAACAGGACACTGAAGCTTTCTTT; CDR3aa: CASSEQDTEAFF
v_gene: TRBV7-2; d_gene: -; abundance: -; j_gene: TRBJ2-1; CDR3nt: TGTGCCAGCACGAAGGACAGACTTAATGAGCAGTTCTTC; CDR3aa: CASTKDRLNEQFF
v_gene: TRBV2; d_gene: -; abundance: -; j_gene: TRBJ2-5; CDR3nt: TGTGCCAGCAGTGGGGGGGTAGGCATCGAGACCCAGTACTTC; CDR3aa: CASSGGVGIETQYF
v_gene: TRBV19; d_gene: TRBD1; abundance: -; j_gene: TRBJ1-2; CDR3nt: TGTGCCATCGGGCCAGGGGGGGGAGCTAACTATGGCTACACCTTC; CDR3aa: CAIGPGGGANYGYTF
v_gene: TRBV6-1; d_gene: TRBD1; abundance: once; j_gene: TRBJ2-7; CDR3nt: TGTGCCAGCAGTGTCAACAGGGGGCCTATCTACGAGCAGTACTTC; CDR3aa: CASSVNRGPIYEQYF
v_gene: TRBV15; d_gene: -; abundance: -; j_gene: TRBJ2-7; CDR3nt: TGTGCCACCAGCAGAGAGACACCCTACGAGCAGTACTTC; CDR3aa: CATSRETPYEQYF
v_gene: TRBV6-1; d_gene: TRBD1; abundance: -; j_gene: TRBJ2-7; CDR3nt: TGTGCCAGCAGAATTCGGACAGGCGCCTACGAGCAGTACTTC; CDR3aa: CASRIRTGAYEQYF
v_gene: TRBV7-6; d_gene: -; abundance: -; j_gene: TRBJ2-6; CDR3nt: TGTGCCAGCTCCGCCGACGGCCCTTCTGGGGCCAACGTCCTGACTTTC; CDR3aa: CASSADGPSGANVLTF
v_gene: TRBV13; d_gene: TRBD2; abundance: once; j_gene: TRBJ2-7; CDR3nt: TGTGCCAGCAGCAACAGCGGGGGAGCCTACGAGCAGTACTTC; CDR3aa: CASSNSGGAYEQYF
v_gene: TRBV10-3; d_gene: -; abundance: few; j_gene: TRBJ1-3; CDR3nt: TGTGCCATCAGTGAAGGAGGAACTGGAAACACCATATATTTT; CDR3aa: CAISEGGTGNTIYF
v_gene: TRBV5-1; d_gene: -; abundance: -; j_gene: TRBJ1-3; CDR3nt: TGTGCCAGCAGCTTGGTGGCGGTCTCTGGAAACACCATATATTTT; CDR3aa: CASSLVAVSGNTIYF
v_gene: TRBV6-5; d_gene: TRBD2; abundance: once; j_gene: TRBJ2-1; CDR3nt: TGTGCCAGCAGTTACTCTGGCGGGGGGAAGGGCTATGAGCAGTTCTTC; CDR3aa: CASSYSGGGKGYEQFF
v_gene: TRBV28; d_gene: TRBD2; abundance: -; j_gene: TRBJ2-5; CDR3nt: TGTGCCAGCAGTCTAGGGACTAGCGGGGGGCAAGAGACCCAGTACTTC; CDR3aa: CASSLGTSGGQETQYF
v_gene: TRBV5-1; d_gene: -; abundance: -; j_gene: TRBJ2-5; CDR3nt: TGCGCCAGCAGCCCGGGGAACAGGGGGGGAGAGACCCAGTACTTC; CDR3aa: CASSPGNRGGETQYF
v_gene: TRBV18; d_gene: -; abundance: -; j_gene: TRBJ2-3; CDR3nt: TGTGCCAGCTCAGCCACAGGTAGAGCTAGCACAGATACGCAGTATTTT; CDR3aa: CASSATGRASTDTQYF
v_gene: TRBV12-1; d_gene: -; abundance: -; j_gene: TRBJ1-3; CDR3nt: TGTGCCAGCAGCTTTGACGGGCAGGGTAGGATGAACACCATATATTTT; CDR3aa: CASSFDGQGRMNTIYF
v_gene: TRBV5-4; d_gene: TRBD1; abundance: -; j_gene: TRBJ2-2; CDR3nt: TGTGCCAGCAGGACAGGGTTGACCGGGGAGCTGTTTTTT; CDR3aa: CASRTGLTGELFF
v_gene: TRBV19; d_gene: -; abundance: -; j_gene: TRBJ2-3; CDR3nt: TGTGCCGTCGGCCGGGCAGATACGCAGTATTTT; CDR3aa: CAVGRADTQYF
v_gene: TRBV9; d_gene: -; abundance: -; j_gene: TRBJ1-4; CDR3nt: TGTGCCAGCAGCGGAGTGGACGGGAATGAAAAACTGTTTTTT; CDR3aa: CASSGVDGNEKLFF
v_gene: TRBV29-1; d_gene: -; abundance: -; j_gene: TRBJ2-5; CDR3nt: TGCAGCGTTGATCTGGCCCAAGAGACCCAGTACTTC; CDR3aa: CSVDLAQETQYF